The 11 T cell receptor beta chains in this list originate from one sample, sequenced in a study of early T cells in non-severe SARS-CoV-2 infection. TCRdb ran MiXCR on the 5' RACE reads and lists one entry per CDR3 protein. The table lists about 89,000 distinct CDR3 sequences, about 15% of them singletons. The specimen was whole blood, collected at baseline. Receptor source: an adult who was a healthcare worker with PCR-confirmed SARS-CoV-2 infection or an uninfected control (not recorded which).

The chain recombines TRBV28 with TRBJ1-4; TRBD1 matches at 7 bases. The trim removed 8 bases at V and 8 bases at J, leaving 8 bases unmatched. There are 13 residues in the CDR3. Germline CDR1 MDHEN, CDR2 SYDVKM. The chain's CDR3 is CASERQGSEKLFF. Written as DNA, the CDR3 is TGTGCCAGCGAGAGACAGGGAAGCGAAAAACTGTTTTTT.

This clonotype showed up just a few times. The chain recombines TRBV11-3 with TRBJ2-1; possibly TRBD2 for D (6 bases). CDR3 length equals 15 residues. Germline CDR1 is SGHNT and CDR2 is YENEEA. The V end was cut by 1 base, the J end by 6 bases, with 13 bases between. The CDR3 DNA follows: TGTGCCAGCAGCTTAGGTAGCGGCCTTCGCAATGAGCAGTTCTTC. Translating gives CASSLGSGLRNEQFF. Looking up the rest from reference TRBV11-3 and TRBJ2-1 gives the full variable domain: EAGVVQSPRYKIIEKKQPVAFWCNPISGHNTLYWYLQNLGQGPELLIRYENEEAVDDSQLPKDRFSAERLKGVDSTLKIQPAELGDSAVYLCASSLGSGLRNEQFFGPGTRLTVL.

This chain connects TRBV6-2 or TRBV6-3 to TRBJ2-5, with a tentative D call TRBD2 (5 bases). The ends were cut back, 0 bases at V and 5 bases at J, with 13 bases in the middle. The germline CDR1 and CDR2 sequences are MNHEY and SVGEGT. The CDR3 contains 15 residues. The CDR3 reads CASSYSTRDVETQYF. CDR3 coding DNA: TGTGCCAGCAGTTACTCAACACGGGATGTGGAGACCCAGTACTTC.

The rearrangement joins TRBV12-3 or TRBV12-4 to TRBJ2-7, with D maybe TRBD1 (5 bases). The CDR3 length is 14 residues. Trimming pared 2 bases from V and 4 bases from J, leaving 12 bases between. The CDR3: CASSLKQGLYEQYF. CDR3 nucleotides: TGTGCCAGCAGTTTAAAGCAGGGTTTGTACGAGCAGTACTTC.

The CDR3 DNA reads TGTGCCAGTAGTATGGCGGAAACGCAGTATTTT. It is translated as CASSMAETQYF. V gene TRBV19 combines with J gene TRBJ2-3; unclear D gene. Trimming removed 3 bases at V and 9 bases at J, with 7 bases between. Germline CDR1 reads LNHDA; CDR2 reads SQIVND (reference sequence). This CDR3 region has 11 residues.

The chain employs TRBV5-1 and TRBJ2-3, with D possibly matching TRBD2 (6 bases). CDR1 SGHRS and CDR2 YFSETQ come from the germline V gene. Trimming shortened V by 0 bases and J by 4 bases, and 9 bases separated the two germline ends. The CDR3 totals 14 residues. The DNA for the CDR3 is TGCGCCAGCAGCTTGGTTGGACTATCAGATACGCAGTATTTT. This codes for CASSLVGLSDTQYF. Together with reference TRBV5-1 and TRBJ2-3, the CDR3 gives the full variable domain: KAGVTQTPRYLIKTRGQQVTLSCSPISGHRSVSWYQQTPGQGLQFLFEYFSETQRNKGNFPGRFSGRQFSNSRSEMNVSTLELGDSALYLCASSLVGLSDTQYFGPGTRLTVL.

Ten or more counts support this clonotype. The rearrangement uses TRBV24-1 and TRBJ2-1; the match to TRBD2 covers 9 bases. The CDR3 covers 17 residues. Trimming removed 0 bases from V and 4 bases from J; junction bases left unmatched: 6. Per the germline V gene, CDR1 is KGHDR and CDR2 is SFDVKD. The CDR3: CATSDLVSSGDYNEQFF. CDR3 sequence (DNA): TGTGCCACCAGTGATTTGGTCTCTAGCGGGGATTACAATGAGCAGTTCTTC.

The chain uses TRBV28 and TRBJ2-1, with TRBD2 matching 8 bases. The length of the CDR3 is 17 residues. The germline V gene encodes CDR1 MDHEN and CDR2 SYDVKM. V was clipped by 4 bases and J by 5 bases; unmatched bases: 13. The DNA for the CDR3 is TGTGCCAGCAGTTGGCAGGGTTTCGGGAGGGCCCACAATGAGCAGTTCTTC. Translation: CASSWQGFGRAHNEQFF.

V is TRBV20-1 and J is TRBJ2-1, with D perhaps matching TRBD1 or TRBD2 (5 bases each). This CDR3 region has 13 residues. With 6 bases removed from V and 5 bases from J, the gap between germline ends came to 14 bases. CDR1 and CDR2 (germline): DFQATT, SNEGSKA (reference sequence). In nucleotides, the CDR3 is TGCAGTGCGGGACGGCCGTACCACAATGAGCAGTTCTTC. Protein sequence: CSAGRPYHNEQFF.

The J gene is TRBJ2-1, the V gene TRBV5-1; 10 bases match TRBD2. Per the germline V gene, CDR1 is SGHRS and CDR2 is YFSETQ. The V segment lost 0 bases and the J segment 10 bases; nucleotides outside the gene matches: 7. The CDR3 runs 15 residues. The CDR3 loop is CASSLEASGSGEQFF. The CDR3 region has the DNA TGCGCCAGCAGCTTGGAGGCTAGCGGGAGTGGCGAGCAGTTCTTC. Drawing the rest from reference TRBV5-1 and TRBJ2-1, the complete variable domain is KAGVTQTPRYLIKTRGQQVTLSCSPISGHRSVSWYQQTPGQGLQFLFEYFSETQRNKGNFPGRFSGRQFSNSRSEMNVSTLELGDSALYLCASSLEASGSGEQFFGPGTRLTVL.

V usage is TRBV7-9 and J usage is TRBJ1-3; D is uncertain. Germline V gene lookup returns CDR1 SEHNR and CDR2 FQNEAQ (reference sequence). With 6 bases removed from V and 4 bases from J, the gap between germline ends came to 7 bases. This CDR3 comprises 12 residues. CDR3 DNA: TGTGCCAGCAGTGCCCAGGGAAACACCATATATTTT. Translation: CASSAQGNTIYF.